This note documents a single TCR beta chain sequence. V lost 6 bases, J lost 5 bases, and 6 bases stayed unmatched. CDR3 length: 15 residues. Looked up from germline, CDR1 is MNHEY and CDR2 is SVGAGI. This record comes from a study of control samples from healthy donors and cancer patients. The assay was immunoSEQ multiplex PCR, and TCRdb's table has in-frame clones only and misses some. The sample lists 100,000 to 150,000 clones; around 92% were seen once. The receptor was isolated from a woman aged 45-65 years in good health. The chain combines TRBV6-5 with TRBJ1-5; 11 bases map to TRBD1. The sequencing input was blood. CDR3 nucleotides: TGTGCCAGCAGCGGGGGGACAGGGGGGCATCAGCCCCAGCATTTT. It translates to CASSGGTGGHQPQHF.